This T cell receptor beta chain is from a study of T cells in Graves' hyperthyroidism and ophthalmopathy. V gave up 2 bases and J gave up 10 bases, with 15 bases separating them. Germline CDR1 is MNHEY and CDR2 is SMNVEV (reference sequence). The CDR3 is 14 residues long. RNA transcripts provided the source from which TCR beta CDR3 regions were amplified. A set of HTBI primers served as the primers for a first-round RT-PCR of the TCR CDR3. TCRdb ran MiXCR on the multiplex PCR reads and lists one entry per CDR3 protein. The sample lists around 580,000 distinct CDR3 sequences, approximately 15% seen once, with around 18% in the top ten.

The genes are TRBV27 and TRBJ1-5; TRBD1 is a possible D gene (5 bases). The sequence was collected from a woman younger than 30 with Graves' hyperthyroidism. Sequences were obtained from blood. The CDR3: CASSLRAPRGPQHF. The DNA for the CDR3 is TGTGCCAGCAGTTTAAGGGCGCCTAGGGGTCCCCAGCATTTT.